The 8 T cell receptor beta chains listed next were all sequenced from one sample in a study of shared clonotypes between healthy human individuals. Produced via immunoSEQ multiplex PCR; TCRdb's table is partial and in-frame only. In the table there are some 1.1 million clones, 60% to 85% of which are singletons. Sequencing used memory CD4+ T cells from PBMCs. Regarding subset: CD45RA-negative fraction. Receptor source: a man in his late teens or twenties in good health. Some clones in this sample may be carry-over from other donors' samples.

The chain couples TRBV6-6 to TRBJ1-5, with a possible D match to TRBD1 (5 bases). The CDR3 length is 16 residues. Germline V CDR1 and CDR2: MNHNY, SVGAGI (reference sequence). V was pared by 6 bases and J by 5 bases, with 20 bases between. The CDR3 nucleotides read TGTGCCAGCAGCCCAATGCAAAGAGGGGAACATCAGCCCCAGCATTTT. It is translated as CASSPMQRGEHQPQHF.

In DNA, the CDR3 is TGTGCCAGCAGTGACCGGACAGCTAATCAGCCCCAGCATTTT. Its protein is CASSDRTANQPQHF. The rearrangement uses TRBV2 and TRBJ1-5; a weak D match, TRBD1 (6 bases). Trimming stripped 3 bases from V and 4 bases from J, with 10 bases between. The CDR3 loop spans 14 amino acids. Germline loops: CDR1 SNHLY, CDR2 FYNNEI.

This chain links TRBV6-1 with TRBJ2-2; TRBD1 agrees at 8 bases. The CDR3 is 16 residues long. Losses at the gene ends were 4 bases for V and 3 bases for J; bases not matched to a gene: 7. Germline lookup yields CDR1 MNHNS and CDR2 SASEGT. CDR3 sequence: CASSVSGQAYTGELFF. The CDR3 DNA follows: TGTGCCAGCAGTGTATCGGGACAGGCATACACCGGGGAGCTGTTTTTT.

The gene calls are TRBV4-1 and TRBJ2-2, with 7 bases aligning to TRBD1. Germline lookup yields CDR1 MGHRA and CDR2 YSYEKL. This CDR3 contains 17 residues. V shed 4 bases and J 5 bases; nucleotides not matched to a gene: 13. The CDR3 DNA sequence: TGCGCCAGCAGCCCGTTGACCGGGACAGCCTCTACCGGGGAGCTGTTTTTT. Its translation is CASSPLTGTASTGELFF.

The rearrangement joins TRBV4-1 to TRBJ2-5; perhaps TRBD1 as D (6 bases). There are 14 residues in the CDR3. Germline V CDR1 and CDR2: MGHRA, YSYEKL. V was clipped by 3 bases and J by 0 bases, with 8 bases between them. The CDR3: CASSQGDNQETQYF. CDR3 in DNA: TGCGCCAGCAGCCAGGGGGACAACCAAGAGACCCAGTACTTC.

The chain has TRBV28 and TRBJ1-1, with D maybe TRBD1 (6 bases). Trimming took off 2 bases at V and 4 bases at J, with 14 bases between the two ends. The CDR3 covers 15 residues. The germline CDR1 and CDR2 sequences are MDHEN and SYDVKM. CDR3 loop: CASSLPQGFGTEAFF. The CDR3 bases are TGTGCCAGCAGTTTACCACAGGGATTCGGCACTGAAGCTTTCTTT. The whole variable domain, filled in from reference TRBV28 and TRBJ1-1, reads DVKVTQSSRYLVKRTGEKVFLECVQDMDHENMFWYRQDPGLGLRLIYFSYDVKMKEKGDIPEGYSVSREKKERFSLILESASTNQTSMYLCASSLPQGFGTEAFFGQGTRLTVV.

The rearrangement links TRBV29-1 to TRBJ2-3, with 8 bases matching TRBD2. In germline, CDR1 is SQVTM, CDR2 ANQGSEA. The V gene end was trimmed by 7 bases and the J gene end by 4 bases; junction bases not matched to a gene: 7. CDR3 size: 13 residues. The CDR3 DNA is TGCAGCGCCCGGGAGGGTGGGGCAGATACGCAGTATTTT. It is translated as CSAREGGADTQYF.

This rearrangement joins TRBV28 to TRBJ1-1; D remains unclear. The CDR3 has 15 residues. V was pared by 4 bases and J by 3 bases, with 15 bases between. Germline-derived CDR1 and CDR2 are MDHEN and SYDVKM. In DNA, the CDR3 is TGTGCCAGCAGTTCCCCCGCGTTTAGCGACACTGAAGCTTTCTTT. This encodes CASSSPAFSDTEAFF.